Sequencing of this TCR beta chain was carried out in a study of T cell repertoires in cytomegalovirus infection. The wider study: Selection of CMV epitopes for the study included recently identified HLA-C-restricted and well-studied HLA-B-restricted ones. Evidence of both CMV infection and a matching HLA type came from public TCR beta signatures.

Worth noting for this clonotype: Its antigen is undetermined.

CDR3 length: 16 residues. The germline V and J ends were trimmed by 0 bases and 5 bases, with 15 bases remaining between them. Germline V CDR1 and CDR2: MNHEY, SVGAGI. Overall study results and limits: Cumulated frequencies of public TCR beta families served to identify carriers of CMV plus the relevant HLA. CMV-specific TCR beta clonotypes restricted by HLA-C were the ones dominating the ex vivo response.

TCRdb used MiXCR to reprocess the reads, holding one entry per CDR3 protein. This table holds 900,000 to 950,000 distinct CDR3 sequences, roughly a third found once. The sample was cultured CD8+ T cells from PBMCs, taken from culture after CMV antigen stimulation. The V and J genes are TRBV6-5 and TRBJ2-3, with no clear D. The sequence came from a human donor in good health (CMV status not recorded). Some clones in this sample may be carry-over from other donors' samples. The CDR3 sequence is CASSYSNGPWGDTQYF. CDR3 coding DNA: TGTGCCAGCAGTTACTCGAACGGGCCTTGGGGAGATACGCAGTATTTT.